This T cell receptor beta chain appears in the sequencing data of a study of blood T cell repertoires in COVID-19. In the study overall: Samples of COVID-19 (acute and convalescent) were obtained from the United States, Italy and Spain. PBMCs, B-cell-depleted T cells, or T cells provided the cDNA or gDNA that made up the material.

This clone was seen only once. Source study methods: How many nucleated cells were present was estimated from reference gene primer amplification. Assay: immunoSEQ multiplex PCR; the TCRdb copy retains only in-frame clones and omits some. V and J calls and clone size are given by that table; D and trimming were obtained from the DNA. The repertoire has about 120,000 clones, about four fifths of them found once; the top ten carry 8% to 13%. CDR1 and CDR2 from the germline V gene are SGHTA and FQGNSA. V was trimmed by 2 bases and J by 5 bases, leaving 18 bases between them. The CDR3 is made up of 16 amino acids.

Input material: peripheral blood. V and J are TRBV7-2 and TRBJ1-1; perhaps TRBD1 as D (5 bases). The TCR sequence derives from a human donor in a cohort sampled during active COVID-19. CDR3 protein: CASSLWGGPGETEAFF. The CDR3 DNA is TGTGCCAGCAGCTTATGGGGGGGACCCGGGGAAACTGAAGCTTTCTTT.